This TCR beta chain was retrieved from a study of CD8+ T cells in alopecia areata. Study-wide context: Scoring of severity for treated patients was based on percentage of affected scalp area.

Sample treatment: oral pan-JAK inhibitor, 5-10 mg twice daily. Alopecia areata patients provided lesional scalp punch biopsies and peripheral blood. Isolation of CD4+ and CD8+ T cells from PBMCs was achieved by sorting. Extracted RNA was reverse transcribed into cDNA, the sequencing template. Data came from immunoSEQ multiplex PCR; TCRdb stores just in-frame clones and leaves some out. The top ten hold about 1.6% of the sample, which has under 250,000 clones, less than 75% seen once. Study-level points and caveats: On tofacitinib, scalp and blood still held many of the expanded lesional clones.

A note on this clone: Its target is unknown.

The germline V gene has CDR1 GTSNPN and CDR2 SVGIG (reference sequence). This CDR3 spans 12 amino acids. Trimming removed 0 bases from V and 7 bases from J, with 9 bases in between. The TCR was taken from a human donor with alopecia areata. This rearrangement joins TRBV30 to TRBJ1-2; D uncertain. The starting material was CD4+ T cells sorted from blood, obtained at week 4, from a patient treated with tofacitinib. As DNA, the CDR3 is TGTGCCTGGAGTGTAGGTGAGAGTGGCTACACCTTC. Its protein is CAWSVGESGYTF.